This TCR beta chain was sequenced during a study of response to subunit inactivated influenza vaccine. This clonotype was counted between two and nine times. The V end was cut by 0 bases, the J end by 6 bases, with 14 bases between. The germline V gene encodes CDR1 MNHEY and CDR2 SVGEGT. The CDR3 is 16 residues long. A single record per CDR3 protein comes from TCRdb applying MiXCR to the RT-PCR reads. The sample holds roughly 620,000 distinct CDR3 sequences, 10% to 12% seen once. The sample also formed part of further work on T cells expressing NK-cell markers. That publication notes: Libraries used 5'RACE template switching adding universal primer site and UMIs.

This sequence joins TRBV6-2 or TRBV6-3 and TRBJ2-2; maybe TRBD1 (5 bases). The input for sequencing was PBMCs from blood, taken on the day of vaccination. The sequence derives from a man over 45 who received an inactivated influenza vaccine. Here the CDR3 reads CASSYSPGRVAGELFF. The CDR3 coding sequence is TGTGCCAGCAGTTACTCCCCGGGCAGGGTGGCCGGGGAGCTGTTTTTT.